The 2 T cell receptor beta chains below were found in one sample sequenced in a study of cytomegalovirus exposure and HLA in healthy donors. PCR employed 60 Vbeta and 13 Jbeta primers. Some clones are missing from TCRdb's copy, which holds only in-frame ones; the method was immunoSEQ multiplex PCR. Of 150,000 to 170,000 clones in the sample, roughly 72% were seen once. Sequencing was performed on PBMCs. All receptors derive from a man younger than 45 in good health and CMV-seronegative.

J is TRBJ2-7 and V is TRBV15; TRBD1 might be the D (5 bases). CDR1 and CDR2 from the germline V gene are LNHNV and YYDKDF (reference sequence). V lost 0 bases and J lost 4, with 13 bases in between. The CDR3 has 15 residues. CDR3 loop: CATSRDDRGTYEQYF. The CDR3 DNA sequence: TGTGCCACCAGCAGAGACGATAGGGGAACATACGAGCAGTACTTC.

The chain has TRBV11-1 and TRBJ2-1; 7 bases agree with TRBD1. J lost 0 bases, V lost 8 bases, and 10 bases had no gene match. The CDR3 has 16 residues. Germline V gives CDR1 SGHAT, CDR2 FQDESV (reference sequence). The CDR3 DNA reads TGTGCCAGCGGCTACAGGGGTCTTAGCTCCTACAATGAGCAGTTCTTC. It translates to CASGYRGLSSYNEQFF.